The entry that follows covers one T cell receptor (beta chain) sequence. The antigen is undetermined. The data originate from a study of OX40 agonist ivuxolimab in advanced cancers. For the study at large: Patients were infused with ivuxolimab every 2 weeks at 0.01 to 10 mg/kg. Checkpoint inhibitors had been given previously to 40% of patients. Whole-study results and caveats: In general, CD8+ T cells held more expanded clones than CD4+ did, on average.

Using immunoSEQ multiplex PCR, the repertoire was profiled, and TCRdb retains in-frame clones only, with some absent. The sample shows some 58,000 clones, approximately 90% of them seen only once. Germline V gene sequence: CDR1 LGHNA, CDR2 YSLEER. This CDR3 has 18 residues. Trimming removed 0 bases from V and 5 bases from J; junction bases left unmatched: 15. The chain couples TRBV4-3 to TRBJ2-7, with 8 bases matching TRBD1. This TCR was sampled from an adult with an advanced solid tumor such as melanoma, head and neck, liver or kidney cancer. The sample was CD4+ or CD8+ T cells sorted from blood, taken in a trial of the OX40 agonist ivuxolimab. This CDR3 reads CASSQDIPLMDRVHEQYF. The CDR3 coding sequence is TGCGCCAGCAGCCAAGATATCCCGTTGATGGACAGGGTCCACGAGCAGTACTTC.